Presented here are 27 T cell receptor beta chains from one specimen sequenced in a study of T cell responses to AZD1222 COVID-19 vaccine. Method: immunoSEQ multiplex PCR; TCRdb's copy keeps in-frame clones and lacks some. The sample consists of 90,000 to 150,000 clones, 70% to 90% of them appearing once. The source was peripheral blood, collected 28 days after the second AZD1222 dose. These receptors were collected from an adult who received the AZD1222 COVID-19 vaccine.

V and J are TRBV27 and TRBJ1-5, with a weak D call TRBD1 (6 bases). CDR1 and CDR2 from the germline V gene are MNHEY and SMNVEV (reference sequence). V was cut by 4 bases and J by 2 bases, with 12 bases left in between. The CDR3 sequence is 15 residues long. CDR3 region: CASSSARGGNQPQHF. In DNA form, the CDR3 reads TGTGCCAGCAGTTCGGCCAGGGGTGGCAATCAGCCCCAGCATTTT.

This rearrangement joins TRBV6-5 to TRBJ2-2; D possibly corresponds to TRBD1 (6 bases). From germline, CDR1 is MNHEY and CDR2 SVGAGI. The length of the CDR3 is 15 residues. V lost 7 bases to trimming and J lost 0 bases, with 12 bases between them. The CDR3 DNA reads TGTGCCAGCACCTATGGACAGCCGAACACCGGGGAGCTGTTTTTT. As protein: CASTYGQPNTGELFF.

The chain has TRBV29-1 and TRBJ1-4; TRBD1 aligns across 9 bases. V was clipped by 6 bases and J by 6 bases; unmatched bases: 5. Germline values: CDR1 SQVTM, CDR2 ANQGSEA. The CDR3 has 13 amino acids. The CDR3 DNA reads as TGCAGCGTCACTGACAGGGGGGATGAAAAACTGTTTTTT. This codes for CSVTDRGDEKLFF.

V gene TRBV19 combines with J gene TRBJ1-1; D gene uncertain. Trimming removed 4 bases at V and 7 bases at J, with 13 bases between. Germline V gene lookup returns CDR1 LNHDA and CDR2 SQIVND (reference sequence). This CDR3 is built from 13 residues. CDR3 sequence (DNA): TGTGCCAGTAGTACCGCCGGGAGGGTTGAAGCTTTCTTT. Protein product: CASSTAGRVEAFF.

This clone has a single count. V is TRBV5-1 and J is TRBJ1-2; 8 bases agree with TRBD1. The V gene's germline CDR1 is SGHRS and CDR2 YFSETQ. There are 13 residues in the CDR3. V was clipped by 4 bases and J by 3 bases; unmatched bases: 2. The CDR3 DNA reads TGCGCCAGCAGCCCGGGACAGGACTATGGCTACACCTTC. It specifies CASSPGQDYGYTF.

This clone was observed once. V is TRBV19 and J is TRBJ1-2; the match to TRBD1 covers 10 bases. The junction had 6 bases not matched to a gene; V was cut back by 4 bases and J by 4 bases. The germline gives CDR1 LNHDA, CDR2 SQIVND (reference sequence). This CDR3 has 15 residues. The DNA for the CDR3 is TGTGCCAGTAGTACGGGACAGGGGTTTTTCTATGGCTACACCTTC. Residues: CASSTGQGFFYGYTF.

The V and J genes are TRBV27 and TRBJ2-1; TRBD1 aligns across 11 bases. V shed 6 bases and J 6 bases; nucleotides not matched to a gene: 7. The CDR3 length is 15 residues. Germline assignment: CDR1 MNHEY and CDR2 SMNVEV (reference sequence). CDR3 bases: TGTGCCAGCAGAAGATCGGACAGGGGGCTCAATGAGCAGTTCTTC. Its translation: CASRRSDRGLNEQFF.

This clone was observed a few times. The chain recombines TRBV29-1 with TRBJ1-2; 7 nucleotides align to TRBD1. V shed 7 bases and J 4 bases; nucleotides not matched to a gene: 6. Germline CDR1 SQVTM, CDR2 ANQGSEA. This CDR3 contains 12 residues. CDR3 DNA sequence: TGCAGCGCCGAGACAGGGATCTATGGCTACACCTTC. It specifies CSAETGIYGYTF.

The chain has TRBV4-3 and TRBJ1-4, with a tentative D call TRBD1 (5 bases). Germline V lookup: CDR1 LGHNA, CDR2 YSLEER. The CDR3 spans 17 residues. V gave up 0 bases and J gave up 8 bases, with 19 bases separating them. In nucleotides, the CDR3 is TGCGCCAGCAGCCAAGATCCGAGGGGAGTGGGTGGGGAAAAACTGTTTTTT. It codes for CASSQDPRGVGGEKLFF.

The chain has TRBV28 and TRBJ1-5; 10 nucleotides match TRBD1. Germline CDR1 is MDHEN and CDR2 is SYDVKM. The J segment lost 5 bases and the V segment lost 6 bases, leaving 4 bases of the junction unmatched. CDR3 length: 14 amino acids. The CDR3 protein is CASSRDRGHQPQHF. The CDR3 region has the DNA TGTGCCAGCAGCCGTGACAGGGGGCATCAGCCCCAGCATTTT.

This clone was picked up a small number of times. In DNA form, the CDR3 reads TGTGCCAGCAGTCCCTCGGGGAAGGGGCGGGTTGAAGCTTTCTTT. Translation gives CASSPSGKGRVEAFF. The chain has TRBV28 and TRBJ1-1; possibly TRBD1 for D (5 bases). The CDR3 spans 15 residues. CDR1 and CDR2 (germline): MDHEN, SYDVKM. Trimming cost V 5 bases and J 7 bases, with 20 bases left between them.

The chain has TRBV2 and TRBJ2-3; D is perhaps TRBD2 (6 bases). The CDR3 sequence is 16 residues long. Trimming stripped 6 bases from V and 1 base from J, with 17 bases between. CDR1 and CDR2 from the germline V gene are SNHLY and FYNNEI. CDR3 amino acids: CASRFGTGRGTDTQYF. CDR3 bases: TGTGCCAGCAGATTCGGGACTGGCCGTGGCACAGATACGCAGTATTTT.

The chain's CDR3 is CASSQGANQPQHF. In DNA, the CDR3 is TGTGCCAGCAGCCAAGGTGCTAATCAGCCCCAGCATTTT. The V call is TRBV3-1 (or the pseudogene TRBV3-2), the J call TRBJ1-5; no definite D call. V lost 1 base to trimming and J lost 4 bases, with 5 bases between them. Per the germline V gene, CDR1 is LGHDT and CDR2 is YNNKEL (reference sequence). The CDR3 contains 13 residues.

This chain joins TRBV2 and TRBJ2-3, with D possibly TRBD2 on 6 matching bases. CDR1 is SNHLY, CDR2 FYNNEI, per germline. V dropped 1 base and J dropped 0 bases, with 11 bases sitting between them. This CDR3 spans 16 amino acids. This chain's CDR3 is CASSEEWGTSTDTQYF. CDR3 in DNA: TGTGCCAGCAGTGAAGAATGGGGGACTAGCACAGATACGCAGTATTTT.

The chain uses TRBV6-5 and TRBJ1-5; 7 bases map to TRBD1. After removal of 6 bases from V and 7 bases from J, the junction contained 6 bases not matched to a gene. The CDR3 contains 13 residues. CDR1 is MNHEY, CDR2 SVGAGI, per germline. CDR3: CASSKQGRQPQHF. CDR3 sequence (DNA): TGTGCCAGCAGCAAACAGGGGCGACAGCCCCAGCATTTT.

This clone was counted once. For the CDR3, the DNA is TGTGCCAGTAGTATAGGTCCGGGTTTTAGCACAGATACGCAGTATTTT. This gives the protein CASSIGPGFSTDTQYF. The chain uses TRBV19 and TRBJ2-3; D is ambiguous. The CDR3 length is 16 residues. Trimming shortened V by 1 base and J by 0 bases, and 11 bases separated the two germline ends. CDR1 and CDR2 (germline): LNHDA, SQIVND (reference sequence).

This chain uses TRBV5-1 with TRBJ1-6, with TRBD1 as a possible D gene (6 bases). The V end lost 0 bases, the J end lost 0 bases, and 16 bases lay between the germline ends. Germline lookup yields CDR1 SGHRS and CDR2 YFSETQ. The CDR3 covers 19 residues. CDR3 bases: TGCGCCAGCAGCTTGGCCGGACAGACGAGGAGCTCCTATAATTCACCCCTCCACTTT. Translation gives CASSLAGQTRSSYNSPLHF.

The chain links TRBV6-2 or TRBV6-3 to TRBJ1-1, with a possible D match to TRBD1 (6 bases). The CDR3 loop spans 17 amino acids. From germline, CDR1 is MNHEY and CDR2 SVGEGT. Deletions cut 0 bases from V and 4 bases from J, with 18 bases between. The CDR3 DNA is TGTGCCAGCAGTTACTCCTCCACTACAGGGTTTGGCACTGAAGCTTTCTTT. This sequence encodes CASSYSSTTGFGTEAFF.

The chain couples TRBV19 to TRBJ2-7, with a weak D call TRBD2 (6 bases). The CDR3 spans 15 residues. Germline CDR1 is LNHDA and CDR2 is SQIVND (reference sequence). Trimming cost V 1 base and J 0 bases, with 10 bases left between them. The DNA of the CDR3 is TGTGCCAGTAGTATAGGACCGGGGGACTCCTACGAGCAGTACTTC. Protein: CASSIGPGDSYEQYF.

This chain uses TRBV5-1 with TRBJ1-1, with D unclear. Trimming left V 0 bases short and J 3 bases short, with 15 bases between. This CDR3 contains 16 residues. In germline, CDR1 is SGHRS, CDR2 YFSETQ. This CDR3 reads CASSLVANMIDTEAFF. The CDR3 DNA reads TGCGCCAGCAGCTTGGTAGCTAATATGATCGACACTGAAGCTTTCTTT.

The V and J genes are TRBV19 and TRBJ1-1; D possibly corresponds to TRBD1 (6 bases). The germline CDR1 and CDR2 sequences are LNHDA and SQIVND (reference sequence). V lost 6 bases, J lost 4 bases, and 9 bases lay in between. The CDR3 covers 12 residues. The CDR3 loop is CASRDSLTEAFF. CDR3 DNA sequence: TGTGCCAGTAGGGACAGTCTCACTGAAGCTTTCTTT.

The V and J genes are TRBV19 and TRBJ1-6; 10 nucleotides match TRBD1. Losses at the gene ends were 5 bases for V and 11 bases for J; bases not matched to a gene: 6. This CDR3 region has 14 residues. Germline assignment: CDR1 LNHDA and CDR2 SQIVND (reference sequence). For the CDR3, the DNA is TGTGCCAGTAGTCTCGGGACAGGGGAGGCACCCCTCCACTTT. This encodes CASSLGTGEAPLHF.

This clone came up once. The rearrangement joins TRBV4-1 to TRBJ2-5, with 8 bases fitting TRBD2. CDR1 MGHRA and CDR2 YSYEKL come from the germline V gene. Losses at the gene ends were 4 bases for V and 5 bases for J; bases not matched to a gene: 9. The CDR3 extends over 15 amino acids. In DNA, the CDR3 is TGCGCCAGCAGCCCCAGCGGGGGAGTTTTGGAGACCCAGTACTTC. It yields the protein CASSPSGGVLETQYF.

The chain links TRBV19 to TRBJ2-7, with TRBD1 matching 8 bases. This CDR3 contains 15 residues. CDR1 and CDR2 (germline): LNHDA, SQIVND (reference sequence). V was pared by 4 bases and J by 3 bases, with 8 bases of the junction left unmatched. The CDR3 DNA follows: TGTGCCAGTAGTACCGGGACAGGTTTTCACTACGAGCAGTACTTC. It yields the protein CASSTGTGFHYEQYF. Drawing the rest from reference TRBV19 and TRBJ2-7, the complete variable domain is DGGITQSPKYLFRKEGQNVTLSCEQNLNHDAMYWYRQDPGQGLRLIYYSQIVNDFQKGDIAEGYSVSREKKESFPLTVTSAQKNPTAFYLCASSTGTGFHYEQYFGPGTRLTVT.

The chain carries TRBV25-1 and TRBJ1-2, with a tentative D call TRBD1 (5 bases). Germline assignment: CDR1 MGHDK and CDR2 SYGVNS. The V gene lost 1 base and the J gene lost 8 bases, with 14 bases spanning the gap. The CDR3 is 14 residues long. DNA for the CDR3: TGTGCCAGCAGTGAATCGGGACGTAGAGGAGGCTACACCTTC. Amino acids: CASSESGRRGGYTF.

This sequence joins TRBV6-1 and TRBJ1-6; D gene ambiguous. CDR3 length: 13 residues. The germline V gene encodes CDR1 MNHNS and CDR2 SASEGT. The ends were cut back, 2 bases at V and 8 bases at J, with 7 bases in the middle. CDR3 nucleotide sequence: TGTGCCAGCAGTGAACCTTACGATTCACCCCTCCACTTT. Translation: CASSEPYDSPLHF.

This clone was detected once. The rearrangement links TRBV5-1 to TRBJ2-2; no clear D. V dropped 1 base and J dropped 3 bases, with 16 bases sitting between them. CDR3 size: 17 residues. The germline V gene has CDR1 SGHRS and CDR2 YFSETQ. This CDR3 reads CASSLIDSPVDTGELFF. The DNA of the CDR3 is TGCGCCAGCAGCTTGATTGACTCCCCCGTGGACACCGGGGAGCTGTTTTTT.